One and the same sample provided the 8 T cell receptor beta chains below, sequenced in a study of cytomegalovirus exposure and HLA in healthy donors. Primers for the PCR totalled 60 Vbeta and 13 Jbeta. Measured with immunoSEQ multiplex PCR; TCRdb has only the in-frame clones, and not every one. The data hold roughly 120,000 clones, with about 73% observed a single time. Sequencing input: PBMCs. These receptors came from a middle-aged woman in good health and CMV-seropositive.

Concerning this clone itself: Other nucleotide sequences from this sample produce the same CDR3. The chain recombines TRBV7-2 with TRBJ1-1; TRBD1 aligns across 8 bases. The germline CDR1 and CDR2 sequences are SGHTA and FQGNSA. The J segment lost 5 bases and the V segment lost 1 base, leaving 0 bases of the junction unmatched. This CDR3 contains 13 residues. In DNA, the CDR3 is TGTGCCAGCAGCTTAGGACAGGGGACTGAAGCTTTCTTT. Translated: CASSLGQGTEAFF.

The chain employs TRBV7-8 and TRBJ1-4; possibly TRBD1 for D (5 bases). Germline V gene data show CDR1 as SGHVS and CDR2 as FQNEAQ. V gave up 5 bases and J gave up 3 bases, with 13 bases separating them. The CDR3 length is 15 residues. Written as DNA, the CDR3 is TGTGCCAGCAGCCCGAGAGGACACCCTAATGAAAAACTGTTTTTT. It translates to CASSPRGHPNEKLFF. The full variable domain, completed using reference TRBV7-8 and TRBJ1-4, is GAGVSQSPRYKVAKRGQDVALRCDPISGHVSLFWYQQALGQGPEFLTYFQNEAQLDKSGLPSDRFFAERPEGSVSTLKIQRTQQEDSAVYLCASSPRGHPNEKLFFGSGTQLSVL.

This chain joins TRBV4-3 and TRBJ2-1; TRBD2 agrees at 15 bases. The CDR3 consists of 19 residues. From germline, CDR1 is LGHNA and CDR2 YSLEER. Losses at the gene ends were 0 bases for V and 13 bases for J; bases not matched to a gene: 16. The DNA for the CDR3 is TGCGCCAGCAGCCAAGACTTCACTCCGGGACTAGCGGGGGGCCCCGCTCAGTTCTTC. Translated, it gives CASSQDFTPGLAGGPAQFF.

The chain links TRBV7-2 to TRBJ2-3, with 7 bases that match TRBD1. The CDR3 is 16 amino acids. Per germline, CDR1 SGHTA and CDR2 FQGNSA. V lost 4 bases and J lost 2; bases outside the gene matches: 9. CDR3 nucleotides: TGTGCCAGCAGCTCAGGGGACAGTCGTTCCACAGATACGCAGTATTTT. It encodes CASSSGDSRSTDTQYF.

The J gene is TRBJ2-7, the V gene TRBV28; D is unresolved. V shed 1 base and J shed 3 bases, with 7 bases lying between them. CDR3 length equals 13 residues. Germline CDR1 and CDR2: MDHEN and SYDVKM. The CDR3 region has the DNA TGTGCCAGCAGTTTATCGGGTTTCTACGAGCAGTACTTC. Its translation is CASSLSGFYEQYF. Looking up the rest from reference TRBV28 and TRBJ2-7 gives the full variable domain: DVKVTQSSRYLVKRTGEKVFLECVQDMDHENMFWYRQDPGLGLRLIYFSYDVKMKEKGDIPEGYSVSREKKERFSLILESASTNQTSMYLCASSLSGFYEQYFGPGTRLTVT.

This clone was recorded once. The rearrangement links TRBV7-9 to TRBJ1-2; no definite D call. This CDR3 spans 12 amino acids. Germline loops: CDR1 SEHNR, CDR2 FQNEAQ (reference sequence). Trimming stripped 1 base from V and 6 bases from J, with 6 bases between. The CDR3 nucleotides are TGTGCCAGCAGCTTAGTGCGAGATGGCTACACCTTC. Its protein product is CASSLVRDGYTF.

This chain uses TRBV25-1 with TRBJ1-4, with D tentatively TRBD1 (5 bases). The CDR3 extends over 14 amino acids. V shed 2 bases and J shed 4 bases, with 8 bases lying between them. Germline V gene sequence: CDR1 MGHDK, CDR2 SYGVNS. As DNA, the CDR3 is TGTGCCAGCAGTGAAAACAGGCTTAATGAAAAACTGTTTTTT. Encoded protein: CASSENRLNEKLFF.

The rearrangement uses TRBV19 and TRBJ1-2, with D perhaps matching TRBD1 (5 bases). Deletions cut 10 bases from V and 4 bases from J, with 13 bases between. The CDR3 covers 12 residues. Germline-derived CDR1 and CDR2 are LNHDA and SQIVND (reference sequence). CDR3 nucleotides: TGTGCCATAGGCTACAGGAGCTATGGCTACACCTTC. The encoded protein is CAIGYRSYGYTF.